This passage covers 4 T cell receptor beta chains from one sample sequenced in a study of CD8 T cells in ankylosing spondylitis. Overall study findings and caveats: There was a TCR beta motif, made of fewer than 10 highly homologous variants, that appeared characteristic of ankylosing spondylitis blood.

From the 5' RACE reads, TCRdb called clonotypes with MiXCR, one entry per CDR3 protein. This repertoire shows a few hundred thousand distinct CDR3 sequences, roughly 13% found once; its top ten account for under 7.5%. These receptors are not linked to any known antigen. Sequenced sample: blood, either unsorted or a sorted T cell fraction (not recorded which). These receptors originate from a male donor with ankylosing spondylitis.

As DNA, the CDR3 is TGTGCCAGCAGTGAAGGGAGGAGTGAAGCTTTCTTT. Translating gives CASSEGRSEAFF. The V call is TRBV6-1, the J call TRBJ1-1; D remains ambiguous. Trimming shortened V by 1 base and J by 7 bases, and 7 bases separated the two germline ends. From germline, CDR1 is MNHNS and CDR2 SASEGT. The CDR3 totals 12 residues.

The chain links TRBV18 to TRBJ2-1, with D uncertain. The CDR3 runs 17 residues. Looked up from germline, CDR1 is KGHSH and CDR2 is LQKENI. V gave up 3 bases and J gave up 8 bases, with 23 bases separating them. CDR3 sequence reads: CASSPEKTSTYWYEQFF. The CDR3 DNA reads as TGTGCCAGCTCACCTGAAAAGACCTCTACTTATTGGTATGAGCAGTTCTTC.

This chain connects TRBV7-9 to TRBJ2-3, with D tentatively TRBD1 (5 bases). Germline assignment: CDR1 SEHNR and CDR2 FQNEAQ (reference sequence). The length of the CDR3 is 14 residues. The V gene lost 1 base and the J gene lost 5 bases, with 10 bases spanning the gap. CDR3 protein: CASSLVGVGDTQYF. For the CDR3, the DNA is TGTGCCAGCAGCTTAGTAGGGGTCGGAGATACGCAGTATTTT.

This clonotype came up many times. This sequence joins TRBV29-1 and TRBJ2-2; D might be TRBD1 (6 bases). The germline V gene encodes CDR1 SQVTM and CDR2 ANQGSEA. Trimming removed 5 bases at V and 5 bases at J, with 15 bases between. The CDR3 length is 14 residues. The CDR3 reads CSVMDLRGTGELFF. In DNA form, the CDR3 reads TGCAGCGTTATGGATCTGAGGGGGACCGGGGAGCTGTTTTTT.